This paragraph covers one TCR beta chain sequence. No antigen is known for it. The CDR3 length is 16 residues. CDR1 is MGHRA and CDR2 is YSYEKL in the germline V gene. Between the trimmed V and J ends, which lost 4 bases and 2 bases, there was a span of 15 bases. The sample is drawn from a study of cytomegalovirus exposure and HLA in healthy donors. Use of 60 Vbeta and 13 Jbeta primers characterized the PCR. Study processing details: In a later analysis, the count reached some 75 million unique TCR beta chains, with about 12 million shared. Repertoires were generated with immunoSEQ multiplex PCR, while TCRdb's copy carries only in-frame clones and drops some. V, J and clone size are taken as reported in that table, and D and trimming were inferred from the DNA itself. The sample lists approximately 130,000 clones; 81% were seen once. Whole-study findings and limits: One variant, a missense change in DCLRE1C, was linked in a later analysis to TCR beta V- and J-gene trimming. In the analysis, some V segments, TRBV6-2 and TRBV6-3 included, were excluded as indistinguishable. Around 160 TCR beta chains were listed as cytomegalovirus-associated.

This TCR was recovered from a man between 18 and 35 years old in good health and CMV-seronegative. Sequencing used PBMCs. V usage is TRBV4-1 and J usage is TRBJ1-3; D uncertain. The CDR3 bases are TGCGCCAGCAGCCTGGCTTACGGAGGTCCTGGAAACACCATATATTTT. Translated: CASSLAYGGPGNTIYF.